The 14 T cell receptor beta chains presented below share a single source sample, sequenced in a study of early T cells in non-severe SARS-CoV-2 infection. One entry per CDR3 protein results from TCRdb running MiXCR on the 5' RACE reads. The sample yields roughly 25,000 distinct CDR3 sequences, 4.2% seen once. The specimen sequenced was whole blood. The receptor source for this set is an adult who was a healthcare worker with PCR-confirmed SARS-CoV-2 infection or an uninfected control (not recorded which).

This clonotype was counted at least ten times. At one boundary the junction diverges from the germline segment, which might be a read error. The V and J genes are TRBV29-1 and TRBJ2-4; 8 bases are a match to TRBD1. The CDR3 loop spans 13 amino acids. Germline V CDR1 and CDR2: SQVTM, ANQGSEA. CDR3 in DNA: TGCAGCGCCCGGGACAGGACCAAAAACATTCAGCACTTC. Translating gives CSARDRTKNIQHF.

There are many counts of this clonotype. The chain employs TRBV12-3 or TRBV12-4 and TRBJ2-2, with D unclear. CDR3 length: 12 amino acids. The ends were cut back, 6 bases at V and 5 bases at J, with 7 bases in the middle. The CDR3 is CASSRQTGELFF. The CDR3, as DNA: TGTGCCAGCAGCCGACAAACCGGGGAGCTGTTTTTT.

This clonotype was detected ten times or more. The chain recombines TRBV21-1 with TRBJ1-2; the D call of TRBD1 is as the table states it, not checked on the DNA. TRBV21-1 is annotated as a pseudogene. The CDR3 length is 18 residues. For the CDR3, the DNA is TGTGCCAGCATCCCTAGACAAGAGGACTGCCGGGCGTCCTATGGCTACACCTTC. Amino acid sequence: CASIPRQEDCRASYGYTF.

This clonotype was picked up a small number of times. The chain joins TRBV29-1 to TRBJ2-3; the match to TRBD2 covers 9 bases. The CDR3 contains 13 residues. With V trimmed by 4 bases and J by 6 bases, 5 bases remained unmatched. From germline, CDR1 is SQVTM and CDR2 ANQGSEA. DNA of the CDR3: TGCAGCGTTGCGGGACTAGCTGGCGATACGCAGTATTTT. It is translated as CSVAGLAGDTQYF.

This clonotype was recorded many times. The V gene is TRBV12-3 or TRBV12-4, the J gene TRBJ2-4, with TRBD2 identical over 10 bases. V trimming: 3 bases; J trimming: 6 bases; junction bases outside the gene matches: 2. The CDR3 covers 14 residues. CDR3 coding DNA: TGTGCCAGCAGTTTTGTAGCGGGAGGAAACATTCAGTACTTC. This translates into CASSFVAGGNIQYF.

This clonotype was counted ten times or more. For the CDR3, the DNA is TGTGCCAGCAGACCCCGGGACAGCTACCCCGAGCAGTTCTTC. Translation: CASRPRDSYPEQFF. V gene TRBV7-6 combines with J gene TRBJ2-1; 7 nucleotides match TRBD1. Germline V gene data show CDR1 as SGHVS and CDR2 as FNYEAQ. CDR3 length equals 14 residues. V was clipped by 6 bases and J by 10 bases; unmatched bases: 12.

This clonotype was counted many times. The chain employs TRBV29-1 and TRBJ1-2; 7 bases agree with TRBD1. From germline, CDR1 is SQVTM and CDR2 ANQGSEA. Trimming took 4 bases from V and 5 from J; bases not matched to a gene: 13. The CDR3 runs to 15 residues. The CDR3 protein is CSVGDRDRAGYGYTF. CDR3 DNA sequence: TGCAGCGTTGGGGACCGGGACAGAGCTGGTTATGGCTACACCTTC.

On this clonotype: A much larger clone lies one base from this, so it may be a read error. The chain couples TRBV25-1 to TRBJ2-7, with D possibly matching TRBD2 (7 bases). The germline V and J ends were trimmed by 11 bases and 6 bases, with 20 bases remaining between them. This CDR3 is 13 amino acids long. CDR1 MGHDK and CDR2 SYGVNS come from the germline V gene. The chain's CDR3 is CACTAGGQGEQYF. The CDR3 nucleotides are TGTGCCTGCACCGCCGGGGGGCAGGGCGAGCAGTACTTC.

This clonotype was recorded at least ten times. The rearrangement joins TRBV24-1 to TRBJ2-5; D is perhaps TRBD2 (6 bases). The CDR3 consists of 15 residues. Germline CDR1 reads KGHDR; CDR2 reads SFDVKD. V was trimmed by 3 bases and J by 2 bases, leaving 12 bases between them. CDR3 nucleotides: TGTGCCACCAGTGATGCCTGGGGGGAACAAGAGACCCAGTACTTC. Protein sequence: CATSDAWGEQETQYF.

This clonotype was recorded at least ten times. This rearrangement joins TRBV19 to TRBJ2-6; maybe TRBD1 (7 bases). V shed 7 bases and J shed 9 bases, with 28 bases lying between them. CDR3 length: 18 amino acids. The germline CDR1 and CDR2 sequences are LNHDA and SQIVND (reference sequence). In DNA form, the CDR3 reads TGTGCCAGTACCGAAGGTGGGCGGGGACAGTCTTCCCTCAACGTCCTGACTTTC. Translation gives CASTEGGRGQSSLNVLTF.

This clonotype was detected ten times or more. This rearrangement joins TRBV7-9 to TRBJ2-1, with D possibly being TRBD2 (5 bases). Trimming took off 5 bases at V and 12 bases at J, with 14 bases between the two ends. The CDR3 runs 12 residues. Per germline, CDR1 SEHNR and CDR2 FQNEAQ (reference sequence). The CDR3 coding sequence is TGTGCCAGCAGCCGTGACTTGCGGGCGCAGTTCTTC. Its translation is CASSRDLRAQFF.

This clonotype was counted many times. The V and J genes are TRBV7-9 and TRBJ1-5; the match to TRBD1 covers 7 bases. CDR3 length: 14 amino acids. The germline V gene encodes CDR1 SEHNR and CDR2 FQNEAQ (reference sequence). Trimming at V came to 1 base and at J to 5 bases, leaving 2 bases not matched to a gene. This chain's CDR3 is CASSLEGGDQPQHF. The CDR3 coding sequence is TGTGCCAGCAGCTTAGAAGGGGGCGATCAGCCCCAGCATTTT.

This clonotype was picked up many times. The chain couples TRBV11-2 to TRBJ2-3, with 7 bases that match TRBD2. The germline V gene encodes CDR1 SGHAT and CDR2 FQNNGV. V dropped 5 bases and J dropped 1; count of bases not matched to a gene: 9. The CDR3 is 16 residues long. The CDR3 bases are TGTGCCAGCAGCCATGAGAGAAGCGGGGGCACAGATACGCAGTATTTT. Protein product: CASSHERSGGTDTQYF.

This clonotype turned up a few times. The rearrangement uses TRBV7-6 and TRBJ2-2; TRBD1 aligns across 9 bases. V shed 6 bases and J 1 base; nucleotides not matched to a gene: 12. The CDR3 spans 18 residues. Germline lookup yields CDR1 SGHVS and CDR2 FNYEAQ. As DNA, the CDR3 is TGTGCCAGCAGTTTTTCGACAGGGGGTCGTATGAACACCGGGGAGCTGTTTTTT. Translating gives CASSFSTGGRMNTGELFF.